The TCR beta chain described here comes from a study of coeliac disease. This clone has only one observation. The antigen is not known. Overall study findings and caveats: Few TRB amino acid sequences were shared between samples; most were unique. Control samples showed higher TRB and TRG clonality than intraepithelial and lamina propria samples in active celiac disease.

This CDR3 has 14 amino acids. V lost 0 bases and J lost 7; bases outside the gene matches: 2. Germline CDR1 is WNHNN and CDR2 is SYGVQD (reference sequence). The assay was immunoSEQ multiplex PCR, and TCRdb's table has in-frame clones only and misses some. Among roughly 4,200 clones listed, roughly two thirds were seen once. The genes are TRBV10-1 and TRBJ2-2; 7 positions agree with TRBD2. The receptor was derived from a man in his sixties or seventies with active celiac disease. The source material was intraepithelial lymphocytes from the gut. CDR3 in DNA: TGCGCCAGCAGTGAGTCGGGAGGGATCGGGGAGCTGTTTTTT. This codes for CASSESGGIGELFF.